A single T cell receptor beta chain is shown here with its context. The antigen is undetermined. The data were produced by immunoSEQ multiplex PCR, yet TCRdb's version contains in-frame clones alone and is incomplete. The sample shows 80,000 to 95,000 clones, 70% to 90% of them seen only once. Trimming removed 6 bases at V and 0 bases at J, with 11 bases between. This CDR3 has 15 residues. Germline V gene lookup returns CDR1 SGHDN and CDR2 FVKESK. The data were taken from a study of T cell responses to AZD1222 COVID-19 vaccine. The wider study: Pooling was applied to second doses at about 4 or about 12 weeks. Study-level points and caveats: Clonal diversity was possibly underestimated, and white British individuals and females predominated among donors. CD4 TCRs linked to vaccination spanned spike, dominating at 160-218 and 743-854. Seropositive at baseline were only a handful of AZD1222 recipients.

The source is an adult in good health. The sample consisted of peripheral blood, taken on day 0 of AZD1222 vaccination. The chain has TRBV14 and TRBJ2-2, with D uncertain. CDR3 DNA: TGTGCCAGCAGGAACAGCGAGGCGAACACCGGGGAGCTGTTTTTT. It is translated as CASRNSEANTGELFF.